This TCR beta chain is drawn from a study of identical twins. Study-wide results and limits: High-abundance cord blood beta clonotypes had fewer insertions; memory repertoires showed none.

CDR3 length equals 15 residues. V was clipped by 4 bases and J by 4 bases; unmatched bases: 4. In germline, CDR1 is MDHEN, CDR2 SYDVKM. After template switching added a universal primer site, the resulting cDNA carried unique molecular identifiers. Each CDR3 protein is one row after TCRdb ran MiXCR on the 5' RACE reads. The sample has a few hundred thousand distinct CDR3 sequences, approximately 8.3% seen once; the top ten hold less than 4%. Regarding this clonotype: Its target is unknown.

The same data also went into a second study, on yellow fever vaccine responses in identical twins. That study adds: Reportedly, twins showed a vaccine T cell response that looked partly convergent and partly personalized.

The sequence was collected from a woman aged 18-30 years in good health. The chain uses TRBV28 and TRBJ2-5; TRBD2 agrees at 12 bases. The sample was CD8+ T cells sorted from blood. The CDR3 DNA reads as TGTGCCAGCAGTTCAAGACTAGCGGGGGCAGAGACCCAGTACTTC. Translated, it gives CASSSRLAGAETQYF.